This TCR beta chain was observed in a study of cytomegalovirus exposure and HLA in healthy donors. Trimming took 8 bases from V and 9 from J, leaving 20 bases between them. In germline, CDR1 is WSHSY, CDR2 SAAADI. The CDR3 is made up of 14 amino acids. At collection, donors were nominally healthy, but unrecorded immune exposures were probable. A remark on this clone: Its antigen is unidentified.

Study-wide findings and caveats: When analyzed later, a missense DCLRE1C variant was found to be linked to TCR beta V- and J-gene trimming. The classifier reportedly diagnosed cytomegalovirus status with high specificity and sensitivity. For most subjects, TCR beta sequences were reported to predict HLA-A and HLA-B alleles with accuracy.

The PCR made use of 60 Vbeta and 13 Jbeta primers. The repertoire was sequenced with immunoSEQ multiplex PCR; TCRdb's copy has only in-frame clones and lacks some. In the table there are over 100,000 clones, more than 75% of which are singletons. The sequenced material came from PBMCs. This clonotype was obtained from a female donor in good health and CMV-seronegative. The chain combines TRBV10-2 with TRBJ2-4, with D possibly being TRBD1 (6 bases). DNA of the CDR3: TGCGCCAGCGGGGGTGGGCGGACAGAGGGCATTCAGTACTTC. This sequence encodes CASGGGRTEGIQYF.